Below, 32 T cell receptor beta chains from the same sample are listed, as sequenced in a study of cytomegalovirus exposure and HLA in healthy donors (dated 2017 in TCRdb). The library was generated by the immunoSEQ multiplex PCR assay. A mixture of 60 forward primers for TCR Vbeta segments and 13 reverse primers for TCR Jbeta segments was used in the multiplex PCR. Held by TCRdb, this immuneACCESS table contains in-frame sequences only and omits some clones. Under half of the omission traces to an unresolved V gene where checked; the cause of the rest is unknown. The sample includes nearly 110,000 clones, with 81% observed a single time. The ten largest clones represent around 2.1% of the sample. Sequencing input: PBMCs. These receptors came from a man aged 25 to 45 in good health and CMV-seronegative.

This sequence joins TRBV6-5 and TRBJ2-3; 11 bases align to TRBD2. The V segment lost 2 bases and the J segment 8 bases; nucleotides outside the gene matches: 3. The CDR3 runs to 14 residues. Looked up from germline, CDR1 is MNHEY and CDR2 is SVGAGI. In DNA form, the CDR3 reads TGTGCCAGCAGTTACGGGACTAGCGGTGGTACGCAGTATTTT. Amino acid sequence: CASSYGTSGGTQYF.

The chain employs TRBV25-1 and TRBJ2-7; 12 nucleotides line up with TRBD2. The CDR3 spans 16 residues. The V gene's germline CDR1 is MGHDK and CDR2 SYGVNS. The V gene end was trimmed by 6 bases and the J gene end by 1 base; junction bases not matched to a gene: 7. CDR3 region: CASRPEGLAGSYEQYF. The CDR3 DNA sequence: TGTGCCAGCAGGCCAGAGGGACTAGCGGGTTCCTACGAGCAGTACTTC.

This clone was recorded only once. The CDR3 DNA follows: TGTGCCAGTTCGAGGGACTACCCCTCCTACGAGCAGTACTTC. It encodes CASSRDYPSYEQYF. The chain carries TRBV19 and TRBJ2-7; 7 positions agree with TRBD2. Unmatched junction bases numbered 7, after V lost 8 bases and J lost 0 bases. The CDR3 extends over 14 amino acids. Germline V CDR1 and CDR2: LNHDA, SQIVND (reference sequence).

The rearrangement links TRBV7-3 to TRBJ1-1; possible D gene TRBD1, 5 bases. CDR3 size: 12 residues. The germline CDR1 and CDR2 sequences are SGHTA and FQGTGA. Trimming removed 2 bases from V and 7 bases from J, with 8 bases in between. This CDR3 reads CASSLAGGEAFF. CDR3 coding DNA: TGTGCCAGCAGCTTAGCGGGGGGTGAAGCTTTCTTT.

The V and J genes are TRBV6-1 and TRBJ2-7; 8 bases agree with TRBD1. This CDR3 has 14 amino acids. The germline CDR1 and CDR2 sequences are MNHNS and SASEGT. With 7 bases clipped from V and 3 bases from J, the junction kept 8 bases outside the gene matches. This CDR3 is CASTFGQGRYEQYF. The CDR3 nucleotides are TGTGCCAGCACTTTCGGACAGGGCCGCTACGAGCAGTACTTC.

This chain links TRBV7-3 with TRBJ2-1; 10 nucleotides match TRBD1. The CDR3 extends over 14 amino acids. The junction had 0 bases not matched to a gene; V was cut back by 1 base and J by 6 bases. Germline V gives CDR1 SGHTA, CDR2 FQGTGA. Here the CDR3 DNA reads TGTGCCAGCAGCTTAAGGGACAGGGGCAATGAGCAGTTCTTC. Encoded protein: CASSLRDRGNEQFF.

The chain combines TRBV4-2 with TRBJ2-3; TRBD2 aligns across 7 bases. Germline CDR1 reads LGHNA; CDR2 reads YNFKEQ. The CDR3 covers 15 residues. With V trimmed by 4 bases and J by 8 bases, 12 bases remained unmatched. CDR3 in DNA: TGTGCCAGCAGCCCCCCACCCGGACTAGGCGGTACGCAGTATTTT. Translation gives CASSPPPGLGGTQYF.

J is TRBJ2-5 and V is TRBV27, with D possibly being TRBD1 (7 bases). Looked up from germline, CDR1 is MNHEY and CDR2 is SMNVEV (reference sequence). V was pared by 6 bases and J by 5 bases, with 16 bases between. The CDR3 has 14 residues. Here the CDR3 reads CASSPRTGGETQYF. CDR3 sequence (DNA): TGTGCCAGCAGCCCGAGGACAGGAGGGGAGACCCAGTACTTC.

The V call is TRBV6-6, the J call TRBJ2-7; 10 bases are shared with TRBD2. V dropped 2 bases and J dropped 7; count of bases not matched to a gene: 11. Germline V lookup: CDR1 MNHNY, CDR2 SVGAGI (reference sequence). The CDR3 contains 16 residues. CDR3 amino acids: CASSYSLSGRANEQYF. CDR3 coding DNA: TGTGCCAGCAGTTACAGCTTGAGCGGGAGGGCCAATGAGCAGTACTTC.

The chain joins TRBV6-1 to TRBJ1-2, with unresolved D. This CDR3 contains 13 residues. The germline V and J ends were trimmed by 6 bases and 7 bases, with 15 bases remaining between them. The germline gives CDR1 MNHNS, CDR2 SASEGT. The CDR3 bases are TGTGCCAGCAGCAAGGAAGGAGGATTTGGCTACACCTTC. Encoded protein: CASSKEGGFGYTF.

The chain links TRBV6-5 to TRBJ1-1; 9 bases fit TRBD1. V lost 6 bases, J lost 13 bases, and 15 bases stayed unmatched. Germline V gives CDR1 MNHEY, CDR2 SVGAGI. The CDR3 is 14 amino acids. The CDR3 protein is CASSNRNRGQDGFF. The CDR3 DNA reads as TGTGCCAGCAGCAACCGCAACAGGGGGCAAGACGGTTTCTTT.

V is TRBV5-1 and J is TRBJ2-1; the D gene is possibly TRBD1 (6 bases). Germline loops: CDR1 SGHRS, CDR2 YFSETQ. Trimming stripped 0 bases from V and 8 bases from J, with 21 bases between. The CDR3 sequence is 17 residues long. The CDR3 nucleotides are TGCGCCAGCAGCTTGGACCCCGAGACAGGTGAGGTGGATGAGCAGTTCTTC. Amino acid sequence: CASSLDPETGEVDEQFF.

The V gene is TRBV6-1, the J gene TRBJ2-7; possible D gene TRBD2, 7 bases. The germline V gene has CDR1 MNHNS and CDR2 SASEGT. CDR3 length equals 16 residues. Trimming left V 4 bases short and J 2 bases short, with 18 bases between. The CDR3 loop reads CASSALGRGSTYEQYF. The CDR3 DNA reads TGTGCCAGCAGTGCCCTGGGGAGGGGGTCTACCTACGAGCAGTACTTC.

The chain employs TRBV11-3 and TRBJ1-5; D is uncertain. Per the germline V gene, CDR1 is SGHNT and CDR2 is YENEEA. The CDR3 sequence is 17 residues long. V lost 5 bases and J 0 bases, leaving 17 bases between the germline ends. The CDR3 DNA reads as TGTGCCAGCAGCCACAATCGACAAGTCAGTAGCAATCAGCCCCAGCATTTT. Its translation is CASSHNRQVSSNQPQHF.

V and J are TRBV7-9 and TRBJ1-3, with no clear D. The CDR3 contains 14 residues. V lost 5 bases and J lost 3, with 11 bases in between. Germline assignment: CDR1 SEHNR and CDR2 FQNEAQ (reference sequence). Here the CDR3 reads CASSPRESGNTIYF. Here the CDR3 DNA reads TGTGCCAGCAGCCCCCGGGAAAGTGGAAACACCATATATTTT.

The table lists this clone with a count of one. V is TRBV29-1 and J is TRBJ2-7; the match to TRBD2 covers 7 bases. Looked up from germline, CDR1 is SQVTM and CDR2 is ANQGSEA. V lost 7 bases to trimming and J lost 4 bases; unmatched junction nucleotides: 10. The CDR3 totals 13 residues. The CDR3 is CSAGEGNGYEQYF. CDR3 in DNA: TGCAGCGCCGGGGAGGGTAATGGGTACGAGCAGTACTTC.

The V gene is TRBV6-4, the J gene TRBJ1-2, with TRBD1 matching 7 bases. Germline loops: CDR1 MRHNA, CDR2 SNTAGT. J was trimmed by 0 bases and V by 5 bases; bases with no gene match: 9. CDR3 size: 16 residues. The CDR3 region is CASSMTGFDPNYGYTF. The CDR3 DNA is TGTGCCAGCAGTATGACAGGGTTCGATCCTAACTATGGCTACACCTTC.

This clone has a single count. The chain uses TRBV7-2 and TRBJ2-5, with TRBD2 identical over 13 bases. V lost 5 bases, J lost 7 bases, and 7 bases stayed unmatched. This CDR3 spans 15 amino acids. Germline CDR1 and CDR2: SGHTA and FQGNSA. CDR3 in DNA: TGTGCCAGCAGCCCCGGGACTAGCGGGGTGGGGACCCAGTACTTC. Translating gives CASSPGTSGVGTQYF.

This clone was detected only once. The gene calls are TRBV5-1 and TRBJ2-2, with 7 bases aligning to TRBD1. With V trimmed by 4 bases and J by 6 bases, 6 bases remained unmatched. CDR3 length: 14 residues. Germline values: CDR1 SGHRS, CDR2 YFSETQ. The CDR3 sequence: CASSLQTGPGELFF. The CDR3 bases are TGCGCCAGCAGCCTCCAGACAGGGCCCGGGGAGCTGTTTTTT.

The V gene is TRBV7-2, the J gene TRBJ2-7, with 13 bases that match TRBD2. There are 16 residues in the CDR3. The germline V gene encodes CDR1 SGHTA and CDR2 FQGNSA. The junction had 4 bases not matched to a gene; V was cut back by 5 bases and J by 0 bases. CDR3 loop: CASSTRTSGSSYEQYF. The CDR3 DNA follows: TGTGCCAGCAGCACCCGGACTAGCGGGAGCTCCTACGAGCAGTACTTC.

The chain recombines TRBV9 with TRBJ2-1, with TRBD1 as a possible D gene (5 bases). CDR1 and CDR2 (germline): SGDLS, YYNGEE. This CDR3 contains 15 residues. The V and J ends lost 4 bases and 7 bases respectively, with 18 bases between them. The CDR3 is CASSPQAVAWNEQFF. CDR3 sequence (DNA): TGTGCCAGCAGCCCACAGGCTGTAGCATGGAATGAGCAGTTCTTC.

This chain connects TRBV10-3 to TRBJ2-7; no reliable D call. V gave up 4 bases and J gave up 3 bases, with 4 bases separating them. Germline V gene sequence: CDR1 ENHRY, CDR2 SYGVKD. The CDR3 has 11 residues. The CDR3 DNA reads TGTGCCATCAGTGCTAACTACGAGCAGTACTTC. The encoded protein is CAISANYEQYF.

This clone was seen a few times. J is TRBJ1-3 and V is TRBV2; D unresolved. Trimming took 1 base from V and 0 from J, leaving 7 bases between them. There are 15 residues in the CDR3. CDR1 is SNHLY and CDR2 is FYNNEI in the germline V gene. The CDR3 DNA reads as TGTGCCAGCAGTGAAGTTAGGAGCTCTGGAAACACCATATATTTT. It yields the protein CASSEVRSSGNTIYF.

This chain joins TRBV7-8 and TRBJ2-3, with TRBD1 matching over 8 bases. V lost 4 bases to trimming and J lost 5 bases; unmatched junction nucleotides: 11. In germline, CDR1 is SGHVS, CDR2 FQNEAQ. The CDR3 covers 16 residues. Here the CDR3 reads CASSWGIRGQEDTQYF. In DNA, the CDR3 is TGTGCCAGCAGCTGGGGGATCAGGGGGCAGGAAGATACGCAGTATTTT.

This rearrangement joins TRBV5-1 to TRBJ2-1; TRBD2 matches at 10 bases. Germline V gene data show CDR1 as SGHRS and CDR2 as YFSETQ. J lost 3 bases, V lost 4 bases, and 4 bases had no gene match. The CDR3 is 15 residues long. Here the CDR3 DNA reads TGCGCCAGCAGCGGTATAGCGGGAGGCTACAATGAGCAGTTCTTC. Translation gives CASSGIAGGYNEQFF.

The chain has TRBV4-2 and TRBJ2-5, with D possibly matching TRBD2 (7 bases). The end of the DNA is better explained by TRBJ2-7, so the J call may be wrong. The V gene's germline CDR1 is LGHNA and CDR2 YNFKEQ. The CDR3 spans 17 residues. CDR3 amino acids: CASSPGLVGGGSYEQYF. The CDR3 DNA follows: TGTGCCAGCAGCCCCGGACTAGTAGGGGGAGGGTCCTACGAGCAGTACTTC.

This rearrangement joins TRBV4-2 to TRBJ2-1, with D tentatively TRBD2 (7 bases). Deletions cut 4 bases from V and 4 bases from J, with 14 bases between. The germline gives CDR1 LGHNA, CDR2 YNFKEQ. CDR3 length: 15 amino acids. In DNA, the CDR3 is TGTGCCAGCAGCCCTGGGGGGGCCAGTTACAATGAGCAGTTCTTC. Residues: CASSPGGASYNEQFF.

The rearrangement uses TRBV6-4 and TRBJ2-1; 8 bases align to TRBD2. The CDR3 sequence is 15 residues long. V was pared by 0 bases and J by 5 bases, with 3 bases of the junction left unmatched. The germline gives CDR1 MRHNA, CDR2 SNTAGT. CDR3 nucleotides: TGTGCCAGCAGTGACTCCCGGGAGGGACACAATGAGCAGTTCTTC. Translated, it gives CASSDSREGHNEQFF.

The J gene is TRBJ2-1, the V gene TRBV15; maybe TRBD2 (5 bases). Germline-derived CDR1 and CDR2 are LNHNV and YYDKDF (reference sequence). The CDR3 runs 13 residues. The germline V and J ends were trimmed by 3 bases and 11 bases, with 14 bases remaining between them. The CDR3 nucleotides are TGTGCCACCAGCAGTCGTGCCGGGAACCAGCAGTTCTTC. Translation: CATSSRAGNQQFF.

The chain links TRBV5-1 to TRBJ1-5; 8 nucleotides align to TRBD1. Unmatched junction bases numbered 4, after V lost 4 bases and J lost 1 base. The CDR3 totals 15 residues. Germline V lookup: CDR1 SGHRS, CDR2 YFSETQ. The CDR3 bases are TGCGCCAGCAGCCGACAGGGGTTGAGCAATCAGCCCCAGCATTTT. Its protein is CASSRQGLSNQPQHF. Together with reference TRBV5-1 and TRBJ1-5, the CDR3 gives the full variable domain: KAGVTQTPRYLIKTRGQQVTLSCSPISGHRSVSWYQQTPGQGLQFLFEYFSETQRNKGNFPGRFSGRQFSNSRSEMNVSTLELGDSALYLCASSRQGLSNQPQHFGDGTRLSIL.

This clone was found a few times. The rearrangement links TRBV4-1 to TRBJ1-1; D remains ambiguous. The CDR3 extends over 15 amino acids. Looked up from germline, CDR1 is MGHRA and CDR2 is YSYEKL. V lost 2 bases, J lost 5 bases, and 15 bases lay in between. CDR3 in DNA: TGCGCCAGCAGCCAACGTGTCTCGGGAGGAACTGAAGCTTTCTTT. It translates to CASSQRVSGGTEAFF.

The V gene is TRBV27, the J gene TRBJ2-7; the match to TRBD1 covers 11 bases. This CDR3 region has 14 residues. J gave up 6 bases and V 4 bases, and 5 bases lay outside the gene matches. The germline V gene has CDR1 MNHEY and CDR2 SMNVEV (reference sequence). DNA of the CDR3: TGTGCCAGCAGTTACAGGACAGGGGGCGGCGAGCAGTACTTC. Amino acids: CASSYRTGGGEQYF.